The sample holds many counts of the clone carrying this T cell receptor (beta chain). Its antigen is undetermined. This entry comes from a study of response to subunit inactivated influenza vaccine. Study results and limitations: The authors offered the suggestion that each seasonal influenza vaccination recruits few new T cells.

The germline gives CDR1 SNHLY, CDR2 FYNNEI. Trimming cost V 9 bases and J 6 bases; bases outside gene matches: 14. The CDR3 runs to 15 residues. Each CDR3 protein is one row after TCRdb ran MiXCR on the RT-PCR reads. The sample yields some 800,000 distinct CDR3 sequences, around 20% seen once. The sample was PBMCs from blood, taken 5 days after vaccination. The chain combines TRBV2 with TRBJ2-1; 7 positions match TRBD1. The receptor was isolated from a man in his fifties or sixties who received an inactivated influenza vaccine. The CDR3 bases are TGTGCCAGTAGACAGAGACAGGGTTTGGTCAATGAGCAGTTCTTC. It codes for CASRQRQGLVNEQFF.